This T cell receptor beta chain was captured in a study of long-term antiretroviral therapy in people with HIV. Survey-level resolution applied to immunoSEQ assay v3.0. Sequencing was performed with immunoSEQ multiplex PCR; in TCRdb, only in-frame clones are kept and a portion is missing. The data show tens of thousands of clones, about nine tenths seen once. The CDR3 spans 16 residues. Trimming at V came to 2 bases and at J to 7 bases, leaving 6 bases not matched to a gene. Germline CDR1 is MNHEY and CDR2 is SVGAGI. The chain recombines TRBV6-5 with TRBJ2-1; 12 bases are shared with TRBD2. This TCR was sampled from a man between 50 and 59 years old with HIV. Here the sequenced sample was unsorted PBMCs, taken 3.2 years before starting antiretroviral therapy. CDR3 bases: TGTGCCAGCAGTTACCGTCCCGGGACTAGCGGGAATGAGCAGTTCTTC. This encodes CASSYRPGTSGNEQFF.